These 17 T cell receptor beta chains were all obtained from the same sample, sequenced in a study of tissue T cells after allogeneic stem cell transplantation. Method: immunoSEQ multiplex PCR; TCRdb's copy keeps in-frame clones and lacks some. The top ten clones hold less than 10% of a sample with about 24,000 clones, around 70% of them seen once. The sequencing used tissue from the ileum, collected at autopsy. Source of these receptors: a female donor of 60 years or more with lung cancer.

V and J are TRBV14 and TRBJ1-6; a weak D match, TRBD1 (6 bases). Per the germline V gene, CDR1 is SGHDN and CDR2 is FVKESK. Trimming removed 4 bases from V and 9 bases from J, with 16 bases in between. There are 15 residues in the CDR3. CDR3 sequence (DNA): TGTGCCAGCAGCCTGGGACAAGGGCCGCCTTCACCCCTCCACTTT. Its protein is CASSLGQGPPSPLHF.

This clone appeared once. The chain couples TRBV7-9 to TRBJ2-7; a possible D gene is TRBD2 (5 bases). V lost 1 base and J 1 base, leaving 17 bases between the germline ends. The CDR3 extends over 17 amino acids. The germline V gene has CDR1 SEHNR and CDR2 FQNEAQ (reference sequence). The CDR3 DNA is TGTGCCAGCAGCTTAGGCGGGTTTAATATGGGGTCCTACGAGCAGTACTTC. Protein sequence: CASSLGGFNMGSYEQYF.

This clone qualifies as medium-sized. The V gene is TRBV15, the J gene TRBJ2-7; a possible D gene is TRBD1 (5 bases). The CDR3 contains 13 residues. V was pared by 0 bases and J by 7 bases, with 10 bases between. The germline CDR1 and CDR2 sequences are LNHNV and YYDKDF (reference sequence). The CDR3 here is CATSRDKGWEQYF. The CDR3 nucleotides are TGTGCCACCAGCAGAGATAAGGGGTGGGAGCAGTACTTC.

The V gene is TRBV5-4, the J gene TRBJ2-7; 10 nucleotides match TRBD1. Trimming cost V 6 bases and J 4 bases; bases outside gene matches: 7. The CDR3 totals 14 residues. Germline V gives CDR1 SGHNT, CDR2 YYREEE (reference sequence). The CDR3 sequence is CASNAGTGDYEQYF. CDR3 DNA sequence: TGTGCCAGCAACGCCGGGACAGGGGATTACGAGCAGTACTTC.

The chain is built from TRBV7-9 and TRBJ2-7; TRBD1 agrees at 11 bases. Germline V CDR1 and CDR2: SEHNR, FQNEAQ (reference sequence). The CDR3 consists of 15 residues. After removal of 5 bases from V and 3 bases from J, the junction contained 6 bases not matched to a gene. The CDR3 DNA reads as TGTGCCAGCAGCCGCAGGGACAGGGGGGGCTACGAGCAGTACTTC. As protein: CASSRRDRGGYEQYF.

The V and J genes are TRBV6-5 and TRBJ1-2; D not certain. In germline, CDR1 is MNHEY, CDR2 SVGAGI. V was clipped by 10 bases and J by 8 bases, with 23 bases between them. The CDR3 runs to 14 residues. The CDR3 spells CATKARRDTWGYTF. The CDR3 nucleotides are TGTGCCACCAAGGCGAGAAGGGATACGTGGGGCTACACCTTC.

J is TRBJ2-7 and V is TRBV7-2; TRBD2 matches 10 bases. V shed 8 bases, J shed 6 bases, and the junction held 7 bases outside the gene matches. Germline CDR1 is SGHTA and CDR2 is FQGNSA. This CDR3 spans 13 amino acids. The CDR3 loop reads CASGERGGLEQYF. DNA of the CDR3: TGTGCCAGCGGGGAGCGGGGGGGCCTCGAGCAGTACTTC.

V is TRBV7-9 and J is TRBJ1-1; a weak D match, TRBD1 (5 bases). Germline V lookup: CDR1 SEHNR, CDR2 FQNEAQ (reference sequence). V was clipped by 5 bases and J by 3 bases, with 16 bases between them. The CDR3 contains 15 residues. CDR3 in amino acids: CASSRVLLGDTEAFF. The CDR3 DNA reads TGTGCCAGCAGCCGAGTCCTTTTGGGGGACACTGAAGCTTTCTTT.

In regard to this clone: Other DNA sequences in the sample encode the same CDR3. This chain uses TRBV5-1 with TRBJ1-4; perhaps TRBD1 as D (5 bases). Germline V CDR1 and CDR2: SGHRS, YFSETQ. The CDR3 consists of 14 residues. V lost 4 bases and J 2 bases, leaving 9 bases between the germline ends. The CDR3 DNA is TGCGCCAGCAGCCCCGACAGCACTAATGAAAAACTGTTTTTT. Its protein is CASSPDSTNEKLFF.

The V and J genes are TRBV5-6 and TRBJ2-7; 8 bases line up with TRBD2. V lost 4 bases to trimming and J lost 0 bases; unmatched junction nucleotides: 6. CDR1 is SGHDT, CDR2 YYEEEE, per germline. This CDR3 has 15 residues. CDR3 in amino acids: CASSVSGVLSYEQYF. The CDR3 bases are TGTGCCAGCAGCGTTAGCGGGGTCCTCTCCTACGAGCAGTACTTC.

The genes are TRBV24-1 and TRBJ2-1; 10 nucleotides line up with TRBD2. Trimming removed 12 bases from V and 5 bases from J; junction bases left unmatched: 15. The CDR3 extends over 16 amino acids. Per the germline V gene, CDR1 is KGHDR and CDR2 is SFDVKD. The CDR3 DNA is TGTGCCGCCGGCGGGTCCGCCGGGACTAGCGACAATGAGCAGTTCTTC. It yields the protein CAAGGSAGTSDNEQFF.

The V gene is TRBV7-9, the J gene TRBJ2-7; 7 positions agree with TRBD2. CDR3 length equals 15 residues. The V segment lost 2 bases and the J segment 3 bases; nucleotides outside the gene matches: 7. CDR1 is SEHNR and CDR2 is FQNEAQ in the germline V gene (reference sequence). In DNA, the CDR3 is TGTGCCAGCAGCTTAATGGCGGGGGACCTCTACGAGCAGTACTTC. This encodes CASSLMAGDLYEQYF.

The chain employs TRBV6-6 and TRBJ2-3; possibly TRBD1 for D (6 bases). Germline V gene sequence: CDR1 MNHNY, CDR2 SVGAGI (reference sequence). V lost 6 bases, J lost 7 bases, and 14 bases lay in between. The CDR3 loop spans 13 amino acids. The CDR3 DNA reads TGTGCCAGCAGATTCAGGGGCGGGCATACGCAGTATTTT. Protein product: CASRFRGGHTQYF.

V is TRBV20-1 and J is TRBJ1-5; TRBD1 matches 7 bases. The V gene end was trimmed by 3 bases and the J gene end by 6 bases; junction bases not matched to a gene: 8. Germline CDR1 reads DFQATT; CDR2 reads SNEGSKA (reference sequence). This CDR3 comprises 14 residues. This CDR3 reads CSASEGAAAQPQHF. CDR3 in DNA: TGCAGTGCTAGTGAGGGGGCGGCGGCTCAGCCCCAGCATTTT.

This clone was counted between two and nine times. The V call is TRBV6-2 or TRBV6-3, the J call TRBJ1-1; 9 nucleotides match TRBD1. The J segment lost 6 bases and the V segment lost 6 bases, leaving 8 bases of the junction unmatched. This CDR3 is built from 14 residues. CDR1 MNHEY and CDR2 SVGEGT come from the germline V gene. The CDR3 region is CASSNGQGWAEAFF. The CDR3 nucleotides read TGTGCCAGCAGCAACGGACAGGGGTGGGCTGAAGCTTTCTTT.

The chain uses TRBV21-1 and TRBJ1-1; the table's D call, TRBD1, was not checked against the DNA. TRBV21-1 is a pseudogene. This CDR3 contains 13 residues. Written as DNA, the CDR3 is TGTGCCAGCAGCGCTAGAAGGGGGAGCGAAGCTTTCTTT. Residues: CASSARRGSEAFF.

This clone was counted a few times. This rearrangement joins TRBV2 to TRBJ2-7; TRBD1 matches 8 bases. Germline CDR1 reads SNHLY; CDR2 reads FYNNEI. The CDR3 contains 15 residues. Trimming removed 3 bases from V and 1 base from J; junction bases left unmatched: 5. The CDR3 nucleotides read TGTGCCAGCAGTGACAGGACAGGGAAATCCTACGAGCAGTACTTC. As protein: CASSDRTGKSYEQYF.